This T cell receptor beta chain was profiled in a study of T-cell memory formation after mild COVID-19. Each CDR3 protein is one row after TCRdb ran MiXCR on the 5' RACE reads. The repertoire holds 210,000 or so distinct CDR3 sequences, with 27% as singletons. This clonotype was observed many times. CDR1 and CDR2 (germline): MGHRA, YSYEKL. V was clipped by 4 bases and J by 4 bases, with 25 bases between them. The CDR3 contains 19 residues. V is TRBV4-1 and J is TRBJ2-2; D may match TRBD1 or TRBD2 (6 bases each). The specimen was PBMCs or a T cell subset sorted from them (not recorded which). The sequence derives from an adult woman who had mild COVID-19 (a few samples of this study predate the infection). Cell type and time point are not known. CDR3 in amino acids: CASSPHRLGAGLGTGELFF. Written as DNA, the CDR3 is TGCGCCAGCAGCCCACACCGGTTGGGGGCGGGGTTGGGCACCGGGGAGCTGTTTTTT.